The 8 T cell receptor beta chains in this list originate from one sample, sequenced in a study of immune characterization of retroperitoneal liposarcoma. Each CDR3 protein gets one entry after TCRdb re-called the PCR reads with MiXCR. There are several thousand distinct CDR3 sequences in the sample; more than 25% occur only once, and around an eighth lies in the top ten. The sample was blood. These receptors were taken from a male donor with retroperitoneal liposarcoma.

By share of the sample, this clonotype is medium-sized. V is TRBV27 and J is TRBJ1-1; no firm D call. Per germline, CDR1 MNHEY and CDR2 SMNVEV (reference sequence). This CDR3 spans 14 amino acids. V was pared by 3 bases and J by 8 bases, with 16 bases between. The CDR3 nucleotides are TGTGCCAGCAGTTTGTGGCAGACGAACGGGGAAGCTTTCTTT. It encodes CASSLWQTNGEAFF.

The chain couples TRBV27 to TRBJ2-5; a possible D gene is TRBD1 (6 bases). Germline CDR1 reads MNHEY; CDR2 reads SMNVEV (reference sequence). This CDR3 is built from 12 residues. The ends were cut back, 6 bases at V and 5 bases at J, with 10 bases in the middle. CDR3 in amino acids: CASSLTGETQYF. The CDR3 DNA is TGTGCCAGCAGCCTAACAGGGGAGACCCAGTACTTC.

The V call is TRBV25-1, the J call TRBJ2-1, with 8 positions matching TRBD1. TRBJ2-7 matches the DNA end more closely, so the J call is doubtful. The CDR3 totals 13 residues. Germline V gene sequence: CDR1 MGHDK, CDR2 SYGVNS. In DNA form, the CDR3 reads TGTGCCAGCAGTCAAGGACAGGGCCACGAGCAGTACTTC. Its translation is CASSQGQGHEQYF.

The chain couples TRBV6-6 to TRBJ2-5, with TRBD2 identical over 11 bases. The DNA end favors TRBJ2-1, so the J call may be wrong. Germline V gene sequence: CDR1 MNHNY, CDR2 SVGAGI (reference sequence). The CDR3 runs 16 residues. CDR3 nucleotides: TGTGCCAGCAGTACGATTCGGGCTAGCGGGAGGAATGAGCAGTTCTTC. Amino acid sequence: CASSTIRASGRNEQFF.

The genes are TRBV6-4 and TRBJ2-1; 11 nucleotides match TRBD1. Germline CDR1 and CDR2: MRHNA and SNTAGT. The CDR3 consists of 16 residues. Trimming removed 6 bases from V and 8 bases from J; junction bases left unmatched: 12. This CDR3 is CASSPYTGQGGDEQFF. CDR3 in DNA: TGTGCCAGCAGCCCTTATACGGGACAGGGGGGCGATGAGCAGTTCTTC.

This clonotype was observed many times. The rearrangement links TRBV5-1 to TRBJ2-1, with 8 nucleotides matching TRBD2. CDR1 is SGHRS, CDR2 YFSETQ, per germline. Trimming at V came to 5 bases and at J to 3 bases, leaving 7 bases not matched to a gene. The CDR3 is 15 residues long. Written as DNA, the CDR3 is TGCGCCAGCAGGAAGCTAGCGGGTAACTACAATGAGCAGTTCTTC. It codes for CASRKLAGNYNEQFF.

The sample holds many counts of this clonotype. V and J are TRBV25-1 and TRBJ2-1; TRBD1 might be the D (5 bases). This CDR3 spans 13 amino acids. Germline lookup yields CDR1 MGHDK and CDR2 SYGVNS. Trimming stripped 3 bases from V and 4 bases from J, with 7 bases between. The CDR3 region has the DNA TGTGCCAGCAGTGAGAGACAGTACAATGAGCAGTTCTTC. Protein: CASSERQYNEQFF. Filled out from reference TRBV25-1 and TRBJ2-1, the complete variable domain reads EADIYQTPRYLVIGTGKKITLECSQTMGHDKMYWYQQDPGMELHLIHYSYGVNSTEKGDLSSESTVSRIRTEHFPLTLESARPSHTSQYLCASSERQYNEQFFGPGTRLTVL.

This clonotype has just a few counts. V is TRBV14 and J is TRBJ2-1; 10 positions agree with TRBD2. Per germline, CDR1 SGHDN and CDR2 FVKESK. The CDR3 is 16 residues long. Trimming took 2 bases from V and 4 from J; bases not matched to a gene: 5. Here the CDR3 reads CASSQLAGASYNEQFF. The CDR3 nucleotides are TGTGCCAGCAGCCAACTAGCGGGAGCTTCTTACAATGAGCAGTTCTTC. The whole variable domain, remainder taken from reference TRBV14 and TRBJ2-1, is EAGVTQFPSHSVIEKGQTVTLRCDPISGHDNLYWYRRVMGKEIKFLLHFVKESKQDESGMPNNRFLAERTGGTYSTLKVQPAELEDSGVYFCASSQLAGASYNEQFFGPGTRLTVL.